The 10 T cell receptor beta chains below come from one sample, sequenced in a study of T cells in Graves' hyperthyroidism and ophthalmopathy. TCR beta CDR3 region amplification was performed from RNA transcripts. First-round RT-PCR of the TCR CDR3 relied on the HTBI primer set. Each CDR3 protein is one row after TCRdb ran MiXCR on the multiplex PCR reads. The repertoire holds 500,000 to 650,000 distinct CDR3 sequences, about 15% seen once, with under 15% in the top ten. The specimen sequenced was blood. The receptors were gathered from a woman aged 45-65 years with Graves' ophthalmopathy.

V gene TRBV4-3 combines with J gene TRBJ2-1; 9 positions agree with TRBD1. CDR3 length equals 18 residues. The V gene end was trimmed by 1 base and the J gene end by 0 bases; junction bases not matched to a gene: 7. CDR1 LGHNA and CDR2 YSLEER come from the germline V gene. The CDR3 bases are TGCGCCAGCAGCCAAGTTAGACAGGGGGGATTCTCCTACAATGAGCAGTTCTTC. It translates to CASSQVRQGGFSYNEQFF.

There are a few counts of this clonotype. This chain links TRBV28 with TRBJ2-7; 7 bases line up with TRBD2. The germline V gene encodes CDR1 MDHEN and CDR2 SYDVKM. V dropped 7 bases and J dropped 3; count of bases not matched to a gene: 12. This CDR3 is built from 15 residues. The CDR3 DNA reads TGTGCCAGCAATACCCCAGCGGGACCTCTCTACGAGCAGTACTTC. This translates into CASNTPAGPLYEQYF.

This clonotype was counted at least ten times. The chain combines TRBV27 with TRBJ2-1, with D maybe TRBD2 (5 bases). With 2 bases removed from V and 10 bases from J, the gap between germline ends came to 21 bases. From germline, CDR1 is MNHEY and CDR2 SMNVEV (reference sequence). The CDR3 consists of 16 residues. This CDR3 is CASSLLDGLSIYEQFF. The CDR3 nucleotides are TGTGCCAGCAGTTTACTAGACGGACTCTCCATCTACGAGCAGTTCTTC.

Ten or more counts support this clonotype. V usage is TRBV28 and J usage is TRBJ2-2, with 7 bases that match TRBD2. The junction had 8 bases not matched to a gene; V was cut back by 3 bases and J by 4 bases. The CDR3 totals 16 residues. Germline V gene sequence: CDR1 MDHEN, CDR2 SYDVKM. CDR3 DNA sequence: TGTGCCAGCAGTTTCCCGGGACTACCAACCACCGGGGAGCTGTTTTTT. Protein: CASSFPGLPTTGELFF.

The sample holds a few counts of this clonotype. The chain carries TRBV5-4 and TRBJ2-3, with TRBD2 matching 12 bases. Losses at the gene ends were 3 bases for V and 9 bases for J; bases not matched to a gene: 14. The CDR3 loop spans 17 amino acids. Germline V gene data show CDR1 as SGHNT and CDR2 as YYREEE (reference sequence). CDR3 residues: CASSSRLAGDQTATQYF. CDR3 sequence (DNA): TGTGCCAGCAGCTCTCGACTAGCGGGAGATCAAACGGCCACGCAGTATTTT.

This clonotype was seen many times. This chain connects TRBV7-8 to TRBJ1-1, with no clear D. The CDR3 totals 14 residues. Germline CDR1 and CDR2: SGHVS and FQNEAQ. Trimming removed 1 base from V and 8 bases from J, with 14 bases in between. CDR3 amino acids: CASSLGPLEKEAFF. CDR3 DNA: TGTGCCAGCAGCTTAGGGCCCCTAGAAAAAGAAGCTTTCTTT.

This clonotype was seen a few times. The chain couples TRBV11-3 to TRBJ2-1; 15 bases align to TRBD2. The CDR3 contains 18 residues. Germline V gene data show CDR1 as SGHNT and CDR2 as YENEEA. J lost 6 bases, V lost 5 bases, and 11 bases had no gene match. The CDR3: CASSTRTSGRGGGNEQFF. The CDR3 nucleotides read TGTGCCAGCAGCACCAGGACTAGCGGGAGGGGAGGGGGCAATGAGCAGTTCTTC.

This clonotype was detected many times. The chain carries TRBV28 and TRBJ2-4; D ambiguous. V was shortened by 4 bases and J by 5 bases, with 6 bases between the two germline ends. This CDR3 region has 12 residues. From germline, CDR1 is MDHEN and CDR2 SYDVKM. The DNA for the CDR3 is TGTGCCAGCAGTTCGGGCGAAAACATTCAGTACTTC. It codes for CASSSGENIQYF.

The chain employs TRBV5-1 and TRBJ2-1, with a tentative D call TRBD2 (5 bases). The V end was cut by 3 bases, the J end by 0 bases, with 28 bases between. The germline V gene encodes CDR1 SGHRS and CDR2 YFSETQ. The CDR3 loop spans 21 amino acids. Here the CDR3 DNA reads TGCGCCAGCAGCTCCACCCTAGTGAGGGAGAGAGGGCGGAGCTCCTACAATGAGCAGTTCTTC. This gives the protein CASSSTLVRERGRSSYNEQFF.

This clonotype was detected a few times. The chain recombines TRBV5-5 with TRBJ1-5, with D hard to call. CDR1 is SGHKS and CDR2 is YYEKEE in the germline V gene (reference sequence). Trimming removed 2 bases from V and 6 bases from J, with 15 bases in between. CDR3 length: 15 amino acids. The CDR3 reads CASSLTAGPTQPQHF. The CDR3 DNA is TGTGCCAGCAGCTTAACGGCAGGCCCAACTCAGCCCCAGCATTTT.